This is a list of T cell receptor beta chains from one sample in a study of vaccination and CD4 T cells after COVID-19. Antigens for these TCRs are unknown. From the PCR reads, TCRdb called clonotypes with MiXCR, one entry per CDR3 protein. The sample lists about 9,000 distinct CDR3 sequences; around 60% were seen once. The material sequenced was CD4+ T cells from blood, cultured in vitro. The receptors stem from a human donor who had recovered from COVID-19. The CDR3 runs from the conserved cysteine through the conserved F or W. The D gene is left open where the match is weak. Clone size is given for some rows only: seen once, a few or many times, or a class if the clone is expanded.

CDR3 DNA	CDR3 protein	D gene	V gene	J gene	clone size
TGTGCCAGCAGCTTAGCGGAGGCAGTTGAAGCTTTCTTT	CASSLAEAVEAFF	.	TRBV7-9	TRBJ1-1	few
TGTGCCAGCAGCCCTACGGTGGGAAACACCATATATTTT	CASSPTVGNTIYF	.	TRBV7-2	TRBJ1-3	few
TGCAGTGCTAGAGTTGCCGGGAGCGGGAACGGGGAGCTGTTTTTT	CSARVAGSGNGELFF	TRBD2	TRBV20-1	TRBJ2-2	once
TGTGCCACCAGCACTCGGACAGGGGGATACTCTGGAAACACCATATATTTT	CATSTRTGGYSGNTIYF	TRBD1	TRBV15	TRBJ1-3	.
TGTGCCAGCAGTCCAGGACAGCACGGACCCCAGCATTTT	CASSPGQHGPQHF	.	TRBV12-3/TRBV12-4	TRBJ1-5	.
TGTGCCAGCAGTTTAGGGCTCAATTCACCCCTCCACTTT	CASSLGLNSPLHF	.	TRBV28	TRBJ1-6	.
TGCAGTGCTTCCCCGGCGGCTAGCGGGGCCTTGTACCAAGAGACCCAGTACTTC	CSASPAASGALYQETQYF	TRBD2	TRBV20-1	TRBJ2-5	.
TGTGCCAGAAGTGAAGCCCCTACAGATACGCAGTATTTT	CARSEAPTDTQYF	.	TRBV6-1	TRBJ2-3	.
TGTGCCAGCAGCCTGGGACAGCCCGGCAGTGAGCAGTTCTTC	CASSLGQPGSEQFF	TRBD1	TRBV9	TRBJ2-1	.
TGTGCCAGCACCGAGGGGGGTGCGGGCAATCAGCCCCAGCATTTT	CASTEGGAGNQPQHF	.	TRBV6-1	TRBJ1-5	.
TGTGCCAGCAGTTACCCGCAGGATGTAGCCTATGGCTACACCTTC	CASSYPQDVAYGYTF	.	TRBV6-5	TRBJ1-2	few
TGTGCCACCAGCAGAGATTCCAATCCTTTGGGTGGAAACACCATATATTTT	CATSRDSNPLGGNTIYF	.	TRBV15	TRBJ1-3	.
TGTGCCATCAGTGAGTCGCCGACAGGGGTGTTTGACTATGGCTACACCTTC	CAISESPTGVFDYGYTF	TRBD1	TRBV10-3	TRBJ1-2	.
TGTGCCATCAGTGACCCGGGACAGGACCCCCAGGGGCAGTACTTC	CAISDPGQDPQGQYF	TRBD1	TRBV10-3	TRBJ2-7	.
TGCAGTGCTTCCTCTAGGACCGGGGAGCTGTTTTTT	CSASSRTGELFF	.	TRBV20-1	TRBJ2-2	few
TGCAGTGCTAGAGACCAATGGAGGAACTATGGCTACACCTTC	CSARDQWRNYGYTF	.	TRBV20-1	TRBJ1-2	.
TGTGCCAGCAGTGAAGAGGGTGGCTACACCTTC	CASSEEGGYTF	.	TRBV6-1	TRBJ1-2	few
TGTGCCACCGAGCGGGGGCCCACTTCCGGGGAGCTGTTTTTT	CATERGPTSGELFF	TRBD2	TRBV6-1	TRBJ2-2	.
TGTGCCAGCAGTTATGCTCTAAACTATGGCTACACCTTC	CASSYALNYGYTF	.	TRBV6-2/TRBV6-3	TRBJ1-2	few
TGTGCCAGCAGTGAAGCTTGGGGACAGAGCTTC	CASSEAWGQSF	TRBD1	TRBV2	TRBJ2-7	few
TGTGCCAGCAGCTTAAACAACAGGGGTGGCTATGGCTACACCTTC	CASSLNNRGGYGYTF	TRBD1	TRBV11-2	TRBJ1-2	.
TGTGCCAGCAGCTTTGACAGGAACACTGAAGCTTTCTTT	CASSFDRNTEAFF	.	TRBV5-4	TRBJ1-1	.
TGTGCCACCAGTGACTCCGGGACAGACAGCCAAGAGACCCAGTACTTC	CATSDSGTDSQETQYF	TRBD1	TRBV24-1	TRBJ2-5	.
TGTGCCAGCAGCCCCCCGGGACAGAGAGATCAGCCCCAGCATTTT	CASSPPGQRDQPQHF	TRBD1	TRBV7-2	TRBJ1-5	.
TGCAGTGCCAGCCGGGACAGAGATGGCTACACCTTC	CSASRDRDGYTF	TRBD1	TRBV20-1	TRBJ1-2	.
TGTGCCAGCAGTTACTTCGCCGCACCGGATAATTCACCCCTCCACTTT	CASSYFAAPDNSPLHF	.	TRBV6-2/TRBV6-3	TRBJ1-6	few
TGCAGTGTCCGGCTCAGGGGGCGAGATGGCTACACCTTC	CSVRLRGRDGYTF	TRBD1	TRBV20-1	TRBJ1-2	few
TGCAGTGCTCCAACGACAGTCCCAACTTCCACAGATACGCAGTATTTT	CSAPTTVPTSTDTQYF	.	TRBV20-1	TRBJ2-3	few
TGTGCCAGCAGCCGGAGACAGCGGGAGGGCAGCACAGATACGCAGTATTTT	CASSRRQREGSTDTQYF	TRBD2	TRBV14	TRBJ2-3	.
TGCAGCGTTTCCCGGGACAGGGACGGCTACACCTTC	CSVSRDRDGYTF	TRBD1	TRBV29-1	TRBJ1-2	once
TGCAGTGCTTACACAGGGCCAGGAGATGAAGCTTTCTTT	CSAYTGPGDEAFF	.	TRBV20-1	TRBJ1-1	.
TGTGCCAGTAGTCCAGACAGGAGCAATCAGCCCCAGCATTTT	CASSPDRSNQPQHF	.	TRBV19	TRBJ1-5	few
TGTGCCAGTAGCCTTCCGTACGGCAATCAGCCCCAGCATTTT	CASSLPYGNQPQHF	.	TRBV19	TRBJ1-5	.
TGTGCCAGCAGCGCAGCGGACCAAGAGACCCAGTACTTC	CASSAADQETQYF	.	TRBV7-3	TRBJ2-5	.
TGTGCCAGCAGCGAAATGACAGCCCTCTCCTTC	CASSEMTALSF	.	TRBV2	TRBJ1-2	few
TGCAGTGCTGAGGTAGATTCCAACTATGGCTACACCTTC	CSAEVDSNYGYTF	.	TRBV20-1	TRBJ1-2	.
TGCAGTGCTCCCCAGCGGGGGCAAGGAATAAGTGAGCAGTTCTTC	CSAPQRGQGISEQFF	TRBD2	TRBV20-1	TRBJ2-1	.
TGTGCCAGCAGCAAAACATCACTCCCGGGGGAGACCCAGTACTTC	CASSKTSLPGETQYF	.	TRBV7-2	TRBJ2-5	few
TGTGCCAGTAGCCCCGGGACAGGGGTAAGGGGCTACACCTTC	CASSPGTGVRGYTF	TRBD1	TRBV19	TRBJ1-2	.
TGCAGTGCTAGAGGGGAGGGACAGTGGAATGAAAAACTGTTTTTT	CSARGEGQWNEKLFF	TRBD1	TRBV20-1	TRBJ1-4	once
TGTGCCAGCAGTTTAACCTCGGACAGGGGGGTATTGTGGGACGAGCAGTACTTC	CASSLTSDRGVLWDEQYF	TRBD1	TRBV27	TRBJ2-7	.
TGCGCCAGCAGCCAAGATCGGAATTCACCCCTCCACTTT	CASSQDRNSPLHF	.	TRBV4-3	TRBJ1-6	once
TGTGCCAGCACCTCTCAGTGGACCCAAAAGGAGGATGAGCAGTTCTTC	CASTSQWTQKEDEQFF	.	TRBV2	TRBJ2-1	.
TGTGCCAGCAGTCCCCGCCGTGACAGCGGGGGGGCGGAGACCCAGTACTTC	CASSPRRDSGGAETQYF	TRBD2	TRBV27	TRBJ2-5	.
TGTGCCAGTAGTATAGGTAGAACGTCAGGGATGGTCAATCAGCCCCAGCATTTT	CASSIGRTSGMVNQPQHF	.	TRBV19	TRBJ1-5	.
TGCAGTGCTAGAGATATGGTTAGGGCAGGGCAAGGCTATGGCTACACCTTC	CSARDMVRAGQGYGYTF	.	TRBV20-1	TRBJ1-2	few
TGTGCCAGCAGCTTGGGGTCAGAAGCTTTCTTT	CASSLGSEAFF	.	TRBV5-8	TRBJ1-1	.
TGTGCCAGCAGTCTAAGGGGTTACACTGAAGCTTTCTTT	CASSLRGYTEAFF	.	TRBV11-2	TRBJ1-1	.
TGTGCCACCGAAGCGACGGGCGGCGGCAATCAGCCCCAGCATTTT	CATEATGGGNQPQHF	.	TRBV10-3	TRBJ1-5	once
TGTGCCAGCAGCCAACAGGGGGTCCTTCTCGGCTACACCTTC	CASSQQGVLLGYTF	TRBD1	TRBV6-2/TRBV6-3	TRBJ1-2	.
TGTGCCAGCAGTTTCCAGGACTCTGAAGCTTTCTTT	CASSFQDSEAFF	.	TRBV28	TRBJ1-1	.
TGTGCCAGCAGCCGGGGGAGCGGGAGCCTCCAAGAGACCCAGTACTTC	CASSRGSGSLQETQYF	TRBD2	TRBV12-3/TRBV12-4	TRBJ2-5	.
TGTGCCAGCAGCCAGGTCGTTGGGAACTATGGCTACACCTTC	CASSQVVGNYGYTF	.	TRBV6-1	TRBJ1-2	.